Shown below are 9 T cell receptor beta chains from a single sample sequenced in a study of a mutant IDH1 vaccine in newly diagnosed glioma (dated by TCRdb to the early 2020s). According to the study, the label for this sample's time point signals: week 11, during vaccination. Every vaccine dose consisted of 300 ug of a 20-mer mutant IDH1 peptide in Montanide, administered subcutaneously together with topical imiquimod. These TCRs are of unknown antigen specificity. Libraries came from the immunoSEQ multiplex PCR assay. Drawn from immuneACCESS, this table holds only the in-frame rearrangements with V and J called that TCRdb kept. Clones are partly lost; checked studies trace under half to an unresolved V gene and leave the rest unexplained. The sample data list under 55,000 clones, and more than 85% of these were observed just once. The top ten hold around 2.5% of the sample. The input for sequencing was PBMCs, taken from a glioma patient whose treatment included an IDH1 peptide vaccine. These receptors originate from a man aged 50-60 years with glioma.

The rearrangement joins TRBV4-2 to TRBJ2-5; 12 bases line up with TRBD2. The trim removed 0 bases at V and 6 bases at J, leaving 11 bases unmatched. This CDR3 has 18 residues. Germline CDR1 and CDR2: LGHNA and YNFKEQ. As DNA, the CDR3 is TGTGCCAGCAGCCAAGATATGCCTAGCGGGGGGGCATCGCAGACCCAGTACTTC. Amino acid sequence: CASSQDMPSGGASQTQYF.

The V gene is TRBV27, the J gene TRBJ2-7, with TRBD2 matching over 7 bases. From germline, CDR1 is MNHEY and CDR2 SMNVEV (reference sequence). The V segment lost 0 bases and the J segment 4 bases; nucleotides outside the gene matches: 9. The CDR3 contains 16 residues. The CDR3 here is CASSLSVGGPGYEQYF. The CDR3 DNA sequence: TGTGCCAGCAGTTTATCGGTGGGAGGGCCGGGGTACGAGCAGTACTTC.

The chain combines TRBV6-1 with TRBJ1-2; D unclear. CDR3 size: 11 residues. CDR1 and CDR2 from the germline V gene are MNHNS and SASEGT. The V end was cut by 8 bases, the J end by 8 bases, with 12 bases between. CDR3 DNA sequence: TGTGCCAGCGAGGGTAACGTGGGCTACACCTTC. Amino acids: CASEGNVGYTF.

This rearrangement joins TRBV18 to TRBJ1-1, with 9 bases lining up with TRBD1. Germline values: CDR1 KGHSH, CDR2 LQKENI. CDR3 length: 15 residues. Germline trimming cut 4 bases from V and 3 bases from J; bases unmatched to any gene: 6. CDR3 in amino acids: CASSQQGARYTEAFF. DNA of the CDR3: TGTGCCAGCTCACAACAGGGGGCAAGGTACACTGAAGCTTTCTTT.

The count of this clone is one. This rearrangement joins TRBV28 to TRBJ1-4; D unresolved. CDR1 is MDHEN, CDR2 SYDVKM, per germline. CDR3 length: 15 amino acids. V lost 2 bases and J 6 bases, leaving 13 bases between the germline ends. The CDR3 coding sequence is TGTGCCAGCAGTTTAAAGACGCAAGTTGATGAAAAACTGTTTTTT. The encoded protein is CASSLKTQVDEKLFF.

The chain couples TRBV19 to TRBJ2-1; no reliable D call. Deletions cut 10 bases from V and 10 bases from J, with 20 bases between. The CDR3 is 13 amino acids. CDR1 and CDR2 (germline): LNHDA, SQIVND (reference sequence). Here the CDR3 reads CATSPSVTKEQFF. The CDR3 DNA sequence: TGTGCCACCTCGCCGTCAGTCACGAAAGAGCAGTTCTTC.

V is TRBV5-6 and J is TRBJ2-3; no definite D call. The CDR3 runs 14 residues. Germline values: CDR1 SGHDT, CDR2 YYEEEE. Between the trimmed V and J ends, which lost 0 bases and 5 bases, there was a span of 10 bases. The CDR3 DNA reads TGTGCCAGCAGCTTGGACCACCCGAGAGATACGCAGTATTTT. Its protein product is CASSLDHPRDTQYF.

The chain is built from TRBV30 and TRBJ2-3; D gene unclear. The germline CDR1 and CDR2 sequences are GTSNPN and SVGIG (reference sequence). V lost 2 bases, J lost 0 bases, and 9 bases lay in between. This CDR3 region has 14 residues. The CDR3 spells CAWSRQVSTDTQYF. CDR3 sequence (DNA): TGTGCCTGGAGTCGTCAGGTTAGCACAGATACGCAGTATTTT.

This chain uses TRBV4-3 with TRBJ2-2; 8 bases agree with TRBD2. The CDR3 totals 16 residues. Per the germline V gene, CDR1 is LGHNA and CDR2 is YSLEER. Losses at the gene ends were 3 bases for V and 0 bases for J; bases not matched to a gene: 3. CDR3 loop: CASSQAGGANTGELFF. In DNA form, the CDR3 reads TGCGCCAGCAGCCAGGCGGGGGGCGCGAACACCGGGGAGCTGTTTTTT.